This section outlines one T cell receptor beta chain sequence together with its context. Its antigen is as yet unknown. These data come from a study of neurological immune-mediated disorders. Study-level points and caveats: The expanded clones of different subjects shared no CDR3 amino acid sequences (suggesting private repertoires in all groups). Whereas HTLV-1-associated myelopathy showed the most TCR clonal expansion, multiple sclerosis showed the least, with levels below those of healthy controls.

The CDR3 covers 17 residues. CDR1 is LNHNV and CDR2 is YYDKDF in the germline V gene (reference sequence). V lost 10 bases, J lost 0 bases, and 23 bases lay in between. Time point denoted: longitudinal time-point 3. PBMCs stored at -80 C, 2 million in total, were the source of the unsorted libraries. 5'RACE with 10-nucleotide random UMIs generated the cDNA. TCRdb reprocessed the 5' RACE reads via MiXCR and lists one record per CDR3 protein. The sample contains about 45,000 distinct CDR3 sequences, roughly 14% of which appear only once. Sequencing used PBMCs. The source is a man younger than 45 in good health. The genes are TRBV15 and TRBJ2-3, with D perhaps being TRBD1 or TRBD2 (5 bases each). The CDR3 sequence is CAKSRAGAVVSTDTQYF. CDR3 bases: TGTGCCAAAAGCAGGGCAGGAGCGGTAGTTAGCACAGATACGCAGTATTTT.